This T cell receptor (beta chain) was identified during a study of blood T cell repertoires in COVID-19. Assignments of participants to cohorts depended upon their own reported clinical history. This CDR3 spans 13 amino acids. The V gene's germline CDR1 is LGHNT and CDR2 FRNRAP. The V end was cut by 7 bases, the J end by 0 bases, with 9 bases between. TCRdb's table, derived via immunoSEQ multiplex PCR, lists solely in-frame clones and lacks some. The sample has more than 250,000 clones, 87% seen once. Specimen: PBMCs or T cells enriched from blood (not recorded which). J is TRBJ1-1 and V is TRBV12-5; no firm D call. The source is a young woman who had recovered from COVID-19. The CDR3 nucleotides are TGTGCTAGTGTTCTACAGATGAACACTGAAGCTTTCTTT. This translates into CASVLQMNTEAFF.